A selection of T cell receptor beta chains follows, all from one sample in a study of cytomegalovirus exposure and HLA in healthy donors. Here immunoSEQ multiplex PCR was the method, and the copy in TCRdb shows in-frame clones only, minus some. Of tens of thousands of clones detected, more than 55% appear once; the ten largest clones hold approximately 5%. What was sequenced was PBMCs. The receptor set was obtained from a woman between 25 and 40 years old in good health and CMV-seropositive. Both conserved end residues are part of each CDR3. D genes are given only for firm matches. Size is omitted from some rows. Given values are once, few, many or a class for expanded clones.

.,once,TRBJ1-2,TRBV7-3,CASSLMGQDTNYGYTF,TGTGCCAGCAGCTTAATGGGGCAGGATACTAACTATGGCTACACCTTC
.,.,TRBJ2-7,TRBV12-5,CASGFLESEQYF,TGTGCTAGTGGTTTCTTGGAGTCCGAGCAGTACTTC
.,.,TRBJ1-1,TRBV5-1,CASSQNTEAFF,TGCGCCAGCAGCCAGAACACTGAAGCTTTCTTT
TRBD1,few,TRBJ2-5,TRBV6-6,CASRFGTGQETQYF,TGTGCCAGCCGATTTGGGACAGGGCAAGAGACCCAGTACTTC
TRBD1,.,TRBJ1-2,TRBV27,CASSLSTGYGYTF,TGTGCCAGCAGTTTATCGACAGGGTATGGCTACACCTTC
.,.,TRBJ1-2,TRBV28,CASSLFSVNGYTF,TGTGCCAGCAGTTTATTCAGTGTGAACGGCTACACCTTC
TRBD1,.,TRBJ1-4,TRBV9,CASSEQGGKLFF,TGTGCCAGCAGCGAACAGGGGGGAAAACTGTTTTTT
.,.,TRBJ1-5,TRBV7-2,CASSLGRDQPQHF,TGTGCCAGCAGCTTAGGCAGGGATCAGCCCCAGCATTTT
TRBD1,.,TRBJ1-1,TRBV30,CAWGLEQGMFVEAFF,TGTGCCTGGGGTCTGGAACAGGGGATGTTTGTGGAAGCTTTCTTT
.,.,TRBJ2-1,TRBV5-1,CASSIQGNEQFF,TGCGCCAGCAGCATACAGGGAAATGAGCAGTTCTTC
.,.,TRBJ2-5,TRBV5-4,CASSKETTELETQYF,TGTGCCAGCAGCAAAGAGACGACAGAACTGGAGACCCAGTACTTC
TRBD1,.,TRBJ1-2,TRBV5-1,CASSLTGANYGYTF,TGCGCCAGCAGCTTGACAGGGGCTAACTATGGCTACACCTTC
.,.,TRBJ1-2,TRBV2,CASSLEAVSYTF,TGTGCCAGCAGCTTGGAGGCAGTAAGCTACACCTTC
.,.,TRBJ2-7,TRBV11-2,CASSPISRGLKTSYEQYF,TGTGCCAGCAGCCCAATTTCTCGCGGACTTAAGACCTCCTACGAGCAGTACTTC
TRBD1,.,TRBJ1-5,TRBV18,CASSLRDRARYSNQPQHF,TGTGCCAGCTCACTCCGGGACAGGGCCCGATATAGCAATCAGCCCCAGCATTTT
TRBD1,.,TRBJ1-5,TRBV6-5,CASRGQGLSQPQHF,TGTGCCAGCAGAGGACAGGGTTTAAGTCAGCCCCAGCATTTT
.,few,TRBJ2-7,TRBV7-8,CASSLDRVGYEQYF,TGTGCCAGCAGCTTAGACAGGGTAGGCTACGAGCAGTACTTC
TRBD2,.,TRBJ2-1,TRBV6-1,CASGELAGGFREQFF,TGTGCCAGCGGTGAACTAGCGGGGGGGTTTCGGGAGCAGTTCTTC
.,.,TRBJ1-1,TRBV18,CASSPSGSNTEAFF,TGTGCCAGCTCACCATCAGGGTCGAACACTGAAGCTTTCTTT
TRBD1,.,TRBJ1-1,TRBV19,CASSRAGTGKGAFF,TGTGCCAGTAGTCGAGCCGGGACAGGGAAGGGAGCTTTCTTT
.,.,TRBJ2-5,TRBV5-1,CASSLGGRETQYF,TGCGCCAGCAGCTTGGGGGGCCGAGAGACCCAGTACTTC
.,.,TRBJ2-1,TRBV27,CASRPGTLSYNEQFF,TGTGCCAGCAGACCCGGGACACTATCCTACAATGAGCAGTTCTTC
.,.,TRBJ2-5,TRBV4-2,CASSQDWAKETQYF,TGTGCCAGCAGCCAAGATTGGGCAAAAGAGACCCAGTACTTC
.,.,TRBJ2-2,TRBV6-1,CASSEARGPGELFF,TGTGCCAGCAGTGAAGCAAGAGGTCCCGGGGAGCTGTTTTTT
TRBD1,.,TRBJ1-5,TRBV9,CASSGQGSNQPQHF,TGTGCCAGCAGCGGACAGGGGTCTAATCAGCCCCAGCATTTT
.,.,TRBJ1-4,TRBV11-3,CASSFHFRLVRINEKLFF,TGTGCCAGCAGCTTCCACTTTCGGTTAGTCCGTATCAATGAAAAACTGTTTTTT
TRBD1,.,TRBJ1-2,TRBV7-9,CASSLADRGKTF,TGTGCCAGCAGCTTAGCTGACAGGGGGAAAACCTTC
TRBD1,.,TRBJ1-1,TRBV11-3,CASSEDRGGDTEAFF,TGTGCCAGCAGCGAAGACAGGGGAGGAGACACTGAAGCTTTCTTT
TRBD1,.,TRBJ1-6,TRBV19,CASSTSRDSSPLHF,TGTGCCAGTAGTACCTCTAGGGACAGCTCACCCCTCCACTTT
TRBD2,.,TRBJ2-3,TRBV6-4,CASSDSGGAPDTQYF,TGTGCCAGCAGTGACTCCGGGGGGGCCCCAGATACGCAGTATTTT
.,.,TRBJ1-4,TRBV30,CAWSVQGATNEKLFF,TGTGCCTGGAGTGTACAGGGAGCAACTAATGAAAAACTGTTTTTT
.,few,TRBJ2-3,TRBV6-4,CASSYRATSTDTQYF,TGTGCCAGCAGTTACAGAGCTACTAGCACAGATACGCAGTATTTT
TRBD2,.,TRBJ2-7,TRBV5-1,CASFSGGANGGEQYF,TGCGCCAGCTTTAGCGGGGGGGCAAACGGAGGAGAGCAGTACTTC
.,.,TRBJ2-5,TRBV7-3,CASSLTNSGGETQYF,TGTGCCAGCAGCTTAACGAATAGCGGTGGGGAGACCCAGTACTTC
.,few,TRBJ2-7,TRBV6-1,CASKIPTGYEQYF,TGTGCCAGCAAAATTCCGACAGGCTACGAGCAGTACTTC
TRBD2,.,TRBJ2-3,TRBV15,CATSRLAGGTDTQYF,TGTGCCACCAGCAGACTAGCGGGGGGAACAGATACGCAGTATTTT
.,many,TRBJ2-3,TRBV7-9,CASSFGAAGPDTQYF,TGTGCCAGCAGCTTTGGCGCAGCGGGCCCAGATACGCAGTATTTT
.,once,TRBJ1-1,TRBV18,CASTKIGRNTEAFF,TGTGCCAGCACAAAAATAGGGAGGAACACTGAAGCTTTCTTT
TRBD1,.,TRBJ1-2,TRBV2,CASSTQGDYGYTF,TGTGCCAGCAGTACCCAGGGGGATTATGGCTACACCTTC
.,.,TRBJ2-2,TRBV2,CASQATYTGELFF,TGTGCTTCCCAGGCTACTTACACCGGGGAGCTGTTTTTT
.,few,TRBJ1-2,TRBV6-6,CAIDSQGSGYTF,TGTGCCATCGATTCCCAGGGGTCTGGCTACACCTTC
TRBD1,.,TRBJ2-7,TRBV6-6,CASSYRSQGVYEQYF,TGTGCCAGCAGTTACCGGTCACAGGGGGTATACGAGCAGTACTTC
TRBD1,.,TRBJ1-2,TRBV6-1,CASSGQGKRGYTF,TGTGCCAGCAGTGGACAGGGGAAGAGGGGCTACACCTTC
.,.,TRBJ2-5,TRBV30,CAWSEQSWVVQQYF,TGTGCCTGGAGCGAACAGAGCTGGGTCGTCCAGCAGTACTTC
.,.,TRBJ1-4,TRBV7-2,CASSRDTKKLFF,TGTGCCAGCAGCCGGGACACCAAAAAACTGTTTTTT
.,.,TRBJ2-2,TRBV6-5,CASSYEGLQTGELFF,TGTGCCAGCAGTTATGAGGGACTGCAAACCGGGGAGCTGTTTTTT
TRBD2,few,TRBJ2-1,TRBV27,CASVQFFWEGNEQFF,TGTGCCAGCGTGCAGTTTTTCTGGGAGGGCAATGAGCAGTTCTTC
TRBD1,.,TRBJ1-1,TRBV18,CASSRRQGTLNTEAFF,TGTGCCAGCTCACGACGACAGGGGACTCTGAACACTGAAGCTTTCTTT
.,few,TRBJ2-3,TRBV7-7,CASSPGRTVGTDTQYF,TGTGCCAGCAGTCCCGGACGGACAGTTGGCACAGATACGCAGTATTTT
.,.,TRBJ2-1,TRBV6-1,CASSERGRVGGEQFF,TGTGCCAGCAGTGAGAGGGGTAGGGTAGGGGGTGAGCAGTTCTTC
TRBD1,few,TRBJ1-2,TRBV11-2,CASSLTGGGYTF,TGTGCCAGCAGCTTGACAGGGGGTGGCTACACCTTC
.,.,TRBJ2-7,TRBV4-1,CASSHRLAYEQYF,TGCGCCAGCAGCCATCGGCTAGCCTACGAGCAGTACTTC